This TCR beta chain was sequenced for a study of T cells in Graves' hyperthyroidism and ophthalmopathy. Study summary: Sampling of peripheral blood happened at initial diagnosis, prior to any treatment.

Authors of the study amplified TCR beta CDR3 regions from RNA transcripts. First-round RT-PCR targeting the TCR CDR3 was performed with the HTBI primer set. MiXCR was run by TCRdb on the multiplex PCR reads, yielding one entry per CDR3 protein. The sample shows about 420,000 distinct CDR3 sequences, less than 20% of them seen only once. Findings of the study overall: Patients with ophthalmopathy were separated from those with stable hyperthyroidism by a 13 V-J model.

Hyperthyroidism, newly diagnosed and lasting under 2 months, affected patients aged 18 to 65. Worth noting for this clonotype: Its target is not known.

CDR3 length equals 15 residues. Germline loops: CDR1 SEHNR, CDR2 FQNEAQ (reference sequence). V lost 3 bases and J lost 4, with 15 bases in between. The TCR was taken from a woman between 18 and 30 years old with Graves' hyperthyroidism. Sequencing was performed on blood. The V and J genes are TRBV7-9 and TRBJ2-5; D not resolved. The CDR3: CASSLGTTMRETQYF. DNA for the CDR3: TGTGCCAGCAGCTTGGGCACAACGATGAGAGAGACCCAGTACTTC.